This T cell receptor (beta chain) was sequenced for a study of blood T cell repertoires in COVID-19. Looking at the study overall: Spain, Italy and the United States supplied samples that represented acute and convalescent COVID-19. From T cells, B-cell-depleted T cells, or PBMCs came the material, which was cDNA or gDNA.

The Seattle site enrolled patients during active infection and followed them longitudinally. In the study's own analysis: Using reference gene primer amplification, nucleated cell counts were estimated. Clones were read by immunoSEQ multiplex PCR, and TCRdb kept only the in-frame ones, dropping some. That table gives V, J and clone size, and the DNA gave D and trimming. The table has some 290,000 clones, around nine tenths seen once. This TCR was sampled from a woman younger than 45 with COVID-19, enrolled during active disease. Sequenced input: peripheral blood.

The CDR3, as DNA: TGTGCCAGTAGTATATGGGCGACCCGGGAGACCCAGTACTTC. It yields the protein CASSIWATRETQYF. The gene calls are TRBV19 and TRBJ2-5, with D unresolved. The CDR3 consists of 14 residues. Per germline, CDR1 LNHDA and CDR2 SQIVND (reference sequence). The ends were cut back, 2 bases at V and 5 bases at J, with 12 bases in the middle. The entire variable domain, with the rest obtained from reference TRBV19 and TRBJ2-5, is as follows: DGGITQSPKYLFRKEGQNVTLSCEQNLNHDAMYWYRQDPGQGLRLIYYSQIVNDFQKGDIAEGYSVSREKKESFPLTVTSAQKNPTAFYLCASSIWATRETQYFGPGTRLLVL.